The 26 T cell receptor beta chains in this list originate from one sample, sequenced in a study of OX40 agonist ivuxolimab in advanced cancers. Sequencing used immunoSEQ multiplex PCR; TCRdb keeps in-frame clones, though not all of them. The data show more than 50,000 clones, 80% to 90% seen once. This specimen was CD4+ or CD8+ T cells sorted from blood, taken in a trial of the OX40 agonist ivuxolimab. These receptors all come from an adult with an advanced solid tumor such as melanoma, head and neck, liver or kidney cancer.

The V call is TRBV5-6, the J call TRBJ2-3; TRBD2 aligns across 8 bases. The CDR3 extends over 14 amino acids. Germline loops: CDR1 SGHDT, CDR2 YYEEEE. V was pared by 4 bases and J by 6 bases, with 7 bases of the junction left unmatched. DNA of the CDR3: TGTGCCAGCAGCCTCGGACTAGCTAGCGATACGCAGTATTTT. Protein: CASSLGLASDTQYF. The variable domain in full, completed from reference TRBV5-6 and TRBJ2-3, reads DAGVTQSPTHLIKTRGQQVTLRCSPKSGHDTVSWYQQALGQGPQFIFQYYEEEERQRGNFPDRFSGHQFPNYSSELNVNALLLGDSALYLCASSLGLASDTQYFGPGTRLTVL.

This chain links TRBV19 with TRBJ1-3; a possible D gene is TRBD1 (5 bases). The V gene lost 6 bases and the J gene lost 0 bases, with 12 bases spanning the gap. Germline CDR1 and CDR2: LNHDA and SQIVND (reference sequence). The CDR3 has 15 residues. The CDR3 region is CASSQSGSSGNTIYF. As DNA, the CDR3 is TGTGCCAGTAGCCAATCAGGGAGCTCTGGAAACACCATATATTTT.

J is TRBJ1-5 and V is TRBV7-2; a weak D match, TRBD1 (5 bases). The CDR3 runs to 14 residues. Trimming stripped 3 bases from V and 7 bases from J, with 13 bases between. Germline CDR1 is SGHTA and CDR2 is FQGNSA. As DNA, the CDR3 is TGTGCCAGCAGCTTTGTGGGGCGAGGGCAGCCCCAGCATTTT. Translating it yields CASSFVGRGQPQHF.

V is TRBV5-1 and J is TRBJ1-4, with D possibly TRBD1 on 5 matching bases. Germline V gives CDR1 SGHRS, CDR2 YFSETQ. This CDR3 is built from 15 residues. Trimming took off 5 bases at V and 5 bases at J, with 16 bases between the two ends. CDR3: CASRWGGQENEKLFF. The CDR3 bases are TGCGCCAGCAGGTGGGGCGGGCAGGAAAATGAAAAACTGTTTTTT.

This chain joins TRBV19 and TRBJ2-1; 10 bases are shared with TRBD1. After removal of 9 bases from V and 8 bases from J, the junction contained 16 bases not matched to a gene. Germline lookup yields CDR1 LNHDA and CDR2 SQIVND (reference sequence). The CDR3 is 16 amino acids. The CDR3 is CASRVPGDRGWDEQFF. In DNA form, the CDR3 reads TGTGCCAGCCGTGTCCCGGGGGACAGGGGTTGGGATGAGCAGTTCTTC.

V gene TRBV7-2 combines with J gene TRBJ2-5; D perhaps matches TRBD2 (7 bases). Between the trimmed V and J ends, which lost 3 bases and 4 bases, there was a span of 15 bases. The CDR3 consists of 15 residues. The germline gives CDR1 SGHTA, CDR2 FQGNSA. CDR3 residues: CASSFGRGGGETQYF. The CDR3 nucleotides are TGTGCCAGCAGCTTTGGGAGGGGGGGCGGAGAGACCCAGTACTTC. Full variable domain (remainder filled in from reference TRBV7-2 and TRBJ2-5): GAGVSQSPSNKVTEKGKDVELRCDPISGHTALYWYRQSLGQGLEFLIYFQGNSAPDKSGLPSDRFSAERTGGSVSTLTIQRTQQEDSAVYLCASSFGRGGGETQYFGPGTRLLVL.

This clone showed up just once. The rearrangement joins TRBV19 to TRBJ2-5; TRBD1 is a possible D gene (6 bases). The better agreement between TRBJ2-7 and the DNA end casts doubt on the J call. CDR1 is LNHDA and CDR2 is SQIVND in the germline V gene (reference sequence). The CDR3 totals 14 residues. The CDR3 DNA reads as TGTGCCAGTAGTGGATGGGACATTCCCTACGAGCAGTACTTC. The encoded protein is CASSGWDIPYEQYF.

The CDR3 protein is CASKTTRGDIQYF. CDR3 bases: TGTGCCAGTAAGACTACCCGGGGGGACATTCAGTACTTC. The rearrangement joins TRBV19 to TRBJ2-4; 7 bases map to TRBD2. The CDR3 consists of 13 residues. The V and J ends lost 7 bases and 8 bases, in that order; junction bases with no gene match: 8. Per germline, CDR1 LNHDA and CDR2 SQIVND (reference sequence).

J is TRBJ2-2 and V is TRBV7-8; D is perhaps TRBD2 (5 bases). V was clipped by 10 bases and J by 6 bases, with 18 bases between them. The CDR3 runs to 14 residues. Germline CDR1 is SGHVS and CDR2 is FQNEAQ. The CDR3 coding sequence is TGTGCCACCCGGAAGGGAATGCGGGCCGGGGAGCTGTTTTTT. Amino acids: CATRKGMRAGELFF.

The chain carries TRBV12-5 and TRBJ2-5; either TRBD1 or TRBD2 may supply D (6 bases each). This CDR3 comprises 13 residues. Trimming cost V 2 bases and J 7 bases, with 11 bases left between them. CDR1 is LGHNT, CDR2 FRNRAP, per germline. CDR3 nucleotides: TGTGCTAGTGGTTTGTCGGGGGCCGTGACCCAGTACTTC. Translation gives CASGLSGAVTQYF.

V and J are TRBV5-6 and TRBJ2-3; D possibly corresponds to TRBD1 (5 bases). V was cut by 2 bases and J by 6 bases, with 13 bases left in between. Per the germline V gene, CDR1 is SGHDT and CDR2 is YYEEEE. The CDR3 is made up of 14 amino acids. The DNA for the CDR3 is TGTGCCAGCAGCTTCAGGGAAGCTTTGGATACGCAGTATTTT. The encoded protein is CASSFREALDTQYF.

This rearrangement joins TRBV10-3 to TRBJ2-2; the D gene is possibly TRBD2 (6 bases). The CDR3 consists of 15 residues. The germline V gene encodes CDR1 ENHRY and CDR2 SYGVKD. Between the trimmed V and J ends, which lost 4 bases and 2 bases, there was a span of 11 bases. The CDR3 DNA sequence: TGTGCCATCAGTGGAAGGAGGGTAAACACCGGGGAGCTGTTTTTT. Translating gives CAISGRRVNTGELFF.

This rearrangement joins TRBV23-1 to TRBJ1-1; 8 bases match TRBD1. TRBV23-1 is an ORF for which the function is uncertain. Losses at the gene ends were 6 bases for V and 0 bases for J; bases not matched to a gene: 9. This CDR3 is built from 16 residues. The CDR3 DNA sequence: TGCGCCAGCAGCCCCCCGACAGGGGTTATGAACACTGAAGCTTTCTTT. It codes for CASSPPTGVMNTEAFF.

This clone was seen once. The rearrangement uses TRBV7-2 and TRBJ2-7, with 12 bases that match TRBD2. The CDR3 is 17 residues long. Germline loops: CDR1 SGHTA, CDR2 FQGNSA. V was pared by 0 bases and J by 6 bases, with 9 bases of the junction left unmatched. The CDR3 DNA reads TGTGCCAGCAGCTTAGCCCCCCCTAGCGGGGGGGCGCTCGAGCAGTACTTC. Protein product: CASSLAPPSGGALEQYF.

The J gene is TRBJ1-5, the V gene TRBV7-9; D unclear. Per germline, CDR1 SEHNR and CDR2 FQNEAQ (reference sequence). This CDR3 has 13 amino acids. V was shortened by 1 base and J by 4 bases, with 5 bases between the two germline ends. The CDR3 sequence is CASSLGANQPQHF. The DNA of the CDR3 is TGTGCCAGCAGCTTAGGGGCAAATCAGCCCCAGCATTTT.

This chain joins TRBV5-6 and TRBJ2-2; D is undetermined. Germline CDR1 is SGHDT and CDR2 is YYEEEE. V was shortened by 3 bases and J by 4 bases, with 7 bases between the two germline ends. CDR3 length equals 13 residues. Here the CDR3 DNA reads TGTGCCAGCAGCTGGCAAGGCACCGGGGAGCTGTTTTTT. Translated: CASSWQGTGELFF.

The chain combines TRBV19 with TRBJ1-5; no definite D call. Germline V gene sequence: CDR1 LNHDA, CDR2 SQIVND (reference sequence). This CDR3 is built from 15 residues. Trimming shortened V by 2 bases and J by 2 bases, and 10 bases separated the two germline ends. CDR3 region: CASSIRGNGNQPQHF. The CDR3 region has the DNA TGTGCCAGTAGTATAAGAGGGAACGGCAATCAGCCCCAGCATTTT.

The V call is TRBV6-5, the J call TRBJ1-5; a possible D gene is TRBD1 (5 bases). CDR1 MNHEY and CDR2 SVGAGI come from the germline V gene. V lost 6 bases and J 7 bases, leaving 10 bases between the germline ends. The CDR3 contains 12 residues. Here the CDR3 reads CASSNRGQPQHF. Here the CDR3 DNA reads TGTGCCAGCAGCAACCGGGGGCAGCCCCAGCATTTT.

The CDR3: CASSIVPGLNTEAFF. In DNA, the CDR3 is TGTGCCAGTAGTATAGTTCCGGGGCTAAACACTGAAGCTTTCTTT. The rearrangement links TRBV19 to TRBJ1-1; TRBD1 might be the D (5 bases). Germline V gene sequence: CDR1 LNHDA, CDR2 SQIVND (reference sequence). The CDR3 sequence is 15 residues long. The V end lost 1 base, the J end lost 2 bases, and 11 bases lay between the germline ends.

CDR3 DNA sequence: TGTGCCAGCAGTGAAGAGCGCACTGGAAACACCATATATTTT. Residues: CASSEERTGNTIYF. The chain uses TRBV25-1 and TRBJ1-3, with unresolved D. The CDR3 extends over 14 amino acids. Germline values: CDR1 MGHDK, CDR2 SYGVNS. Trimming shortened V by 2 bases and J by 2 bases, and 7 bases separated the two germline ends. Supplemented by reference TRBV25-1 and TRBJ1-3, the full variable domain reads EADIYQTPRYLVIGTGKKITLECSQTMGHDKMYWYQQDPGMELHLIHYSYGVNSTEKGDLSSESTVSRIRTEHFPLTLESARPSHTSQYLCASSEERTGNTIYFGEGSWLTVV.

This clone was seen only once. The chain recombines TRBV4-1 with TRBJ1-1; no clear D. This CDR3 region has 15 residues. The germline CDR1 and CDR2 sequences are MGHRA and YSYEKL. V lost 0 bases, J lost 3 bases, and 11 bases lay in between. The CDR3 DNA follows: TGCGCCAGCAGCCAAGACGCAGGCATGGACACTGAAGCTTTCTTT. This codes for CASSQDAGMDTEAFF.

The J gene is TRBJ1-6, the V gene TRBV7-2; D not resolved. The V end was cut by 1 base, the J end by 6 bases, with 7 bases between. The CDR3 has 14 amino acids. Germline V CDR1 and CDR2: SGHTA, FQGNSA. The CDR3 nucleotides are TGTGCCAGCAGCTTAGGACGGTTTAATTCACCCCTCCACTTT. Translating gives CASSLGRFNSPLHF. Full variable domain (outside the CDR3, taken from reference TRBV7-2 and TRBJ1-6): GAGVSQSPSNKVTEKGKDVELRCDPISGHTALYWYRQSLGQGLEFLIYFQGNSAPDKSGLPSDRFSAERTGGSVSTLTIQRTQQEDSAVYLCASSLGRFNSPLHFGNGTRLTVT.

The chain is built from TRBV6-1 and TRBJ1-6; 7 nucleotides agree with TRBD1. Per germline, CDR1 MNHNS and CDR2 SASEGT. V trimming: 6 bases; J trimming: 7 bases; junction bases outside the gene matches: 6. The CDR3 is 14 residues long. Here the CDR3 reads CASSPRGNNSPLHF. The DNA of the CDR3 is TGTGCCAGCAGCCCCAGGGGGAACAATTCACCCCTCCACTTT.

This sequence joins TRBV5-8 and TRBJ1-1; TRBD1 might be the D (5 bases). With 3 bases removed from V and 2 bases from J, the gap between germline ends came to 8 bases. In germline, CDR1 is SGHTS, CDR2 YDEGEE. This CDR3 is 13 amino acids long. The CDR3 sequence is CASSSTVNTEAFF. For the CDR3, the DNA is TGTGCCAGCAGCTCGACAGTTAACACTGAAGCTTTCTTT.

The chain uses TRBV7-8 and TRBJ2-2; D remains ambiguous. Germline V CDR1 and CDR2: SGHVS, FQNEAQ. The CDR3 sequence is 13 residues long. V lost 3 bases to trimming and J lost 8 bases, with 10 bases between them. CDR3 loop: CASSFRLGGELFF. CDR3 nucleotides: TGTGCCAGCAGCTTCAGATTGGGGGGGGAGCTGTTTTTT.

The rearrangement uses TRBV5-1 and TRBJ2-2, with no clear D. Germline CDR1 reads SGHRS; CDR2 reads YFSETQ. There are 15 residues in the CDR3. Trimming shortened V by 0 bases and J by 1 base, and 7 bases separated the two germline ends. The CDR3 protein is CASSLDGLNTGELFF. The CDR3 bases are TGCGCCAGCAGCTTGGACGGATTGAACACCGGGGAGCTGTTTTTT.